The source of this TCR beta chain is a study of a mutant IDH1 vaccine in newly diagnosed glioma. Study context: The patients were given eight vaccinations, one each in weeks 1, 3, 5, 7, 11, 15, 19 and 23. Pretreatment consisted of radiotherapy, temozolomide, or both, with most receiving both.

Concerning this clone itself: The antigen remains unidentified.

The time point denotes: week 5, during vaccination. Alongside topical imiquimod, each dose of vaccine comprised 300 ug of mutant IDH1 20-mer peptide. Those who donated had recent WHO grade 3 or 4 IDH1-mutant, ATRX-lost astrocytomas. Some clones are missing from TCRdb's copy, which holds only in-frame ones; the method was immunoSEQ multiplex PCR. This sample yields 50,000 to 55,000 clones, of which around 78% are seen a single time; around 4.9% belongs to the top ten. CDR1 and CDR2 (germline): SQVTM, ANQGSEA. Trimming cost V 6 bases and J 2 bases; bases outside gene matches: 4. The CDR3 totals 13 residues. Whole-study findings and limits: Pseudoprogression apparently lacked any relation to changes in top peripheral T cell clonotypes.

The J gene is TRBJ1-1, the V gene TRBV29-1; 9 bases line up with TRBD1. The sequence derives from a man between 45 and 60 years old with glioma. The starting material was PBMCs, obtained from a glioma patient whose treatment included an IDH1 peptide vaccine. In DNA form, the CDR3 reads TGCAGCGTCCGGACAGGGGAAAACACTGAAGCTTTCTTT. Amino acid sequence: CSVRTGENTEAFF.